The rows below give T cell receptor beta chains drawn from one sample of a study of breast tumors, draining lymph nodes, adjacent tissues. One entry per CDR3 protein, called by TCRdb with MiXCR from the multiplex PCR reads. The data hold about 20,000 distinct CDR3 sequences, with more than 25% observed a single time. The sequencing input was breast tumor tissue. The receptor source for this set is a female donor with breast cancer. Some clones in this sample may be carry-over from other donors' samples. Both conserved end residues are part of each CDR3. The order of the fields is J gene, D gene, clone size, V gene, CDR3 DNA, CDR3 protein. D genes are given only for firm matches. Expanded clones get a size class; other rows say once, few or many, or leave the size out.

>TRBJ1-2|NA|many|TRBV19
TGTGCCAGTAGTCGGTCCTCGACCAGTTATGGCTACACCTTC
CASSRSSTSYGYTF
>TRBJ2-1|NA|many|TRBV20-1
TGCAGTGCTCGATCACAGTTAAGCTCCTACAATGAGCAGTTCTTC
CSARSQLSSYNEQFF
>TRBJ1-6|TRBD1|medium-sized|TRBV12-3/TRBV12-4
TGTGCCAGCAGAGGCCAGACAGGGAACAATTCACCCCTCCACTTT
CASRGQTGNNSPLHF
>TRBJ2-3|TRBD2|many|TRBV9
TGTGCCAGCAGCGTAGAGTTTGCGGGTAGCGGGAGCACAGATACGCAGTATTTT
CASSVEFAGSGSTDTQYF
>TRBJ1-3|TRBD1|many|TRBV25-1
TGTGCCAGCAGGGCCCCCGGGACAGGGGAAGGAAACACCATATATTTT
CASRAPGTGEGNTIYF
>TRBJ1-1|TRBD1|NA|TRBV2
TGCGCCAGCAGTGATACCCAACGACAGGGGGCTGAAGCTTTCTTT
CASSDTQRQGAEAFF
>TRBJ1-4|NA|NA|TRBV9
TGTGCCAGCAGCGTAGCATCTGCAACTAATGAAAAACTGTTTTTT
CASSVASATNEKLFF
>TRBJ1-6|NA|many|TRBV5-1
TGCGCCAGCAGCAACCCACAGGGAATTTTGAATTCACCCCTCCACTTT
CASSNPQGILNSPLHF
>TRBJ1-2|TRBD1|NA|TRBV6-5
TGTGCCAGCAGTTACTTGGGACAGAACTATGGCTACACCTTC
CASSYLGQNYGYTF
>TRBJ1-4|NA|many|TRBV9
TGTGCCAGCAGCGTAGGGACCGGAGGGGGGATCGGGGAAAAACTGTTTTTT
CASSVGTGGGIGEKLFF
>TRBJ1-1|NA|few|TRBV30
TGTGCCTTGGAGGGAGGGGGGAGCACTGAAGCTTTCTTT
CALEGGGSTEAFF
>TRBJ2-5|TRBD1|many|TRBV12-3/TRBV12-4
TGTGCCAGCAGCAGAGGACAGGGGGCTTTCGGAGAGACCCAGTACTTC
CASSRGQGAFGETQYF
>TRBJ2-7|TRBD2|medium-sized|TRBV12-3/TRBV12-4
TGTGCCAGCAGTTTATATGTGGGTAGCGGGATACAGTACTTC
CASSLYVGSGIQYF
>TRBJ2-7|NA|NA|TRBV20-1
TGCAGTGCTAGAGACCCCCGTATGGGCTCCTACGAGCAGTACTTC
CSARDPRMGSYEQYF
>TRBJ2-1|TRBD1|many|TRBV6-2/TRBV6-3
TGTGCCAGCAGTCCGGACAGGGCCCCCTACAATGAGCAGTTCTTC
CASSPDRAPYNEQFF
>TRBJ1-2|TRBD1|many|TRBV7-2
TGTGCCAGCAGCAGCTCAGGGGGTAGCTATGGCTACACCTTC
CASSSSGGSYGYTF
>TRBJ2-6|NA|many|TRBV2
TGTGCCAGCAGTGTATCCAGGAGCTCTGGGGCCAACGTCCTGACTTTC
CASSVSRSSGANVLTF
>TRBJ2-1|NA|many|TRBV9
TGTGCCAGCAGCTCTGCTGATGAGCAGTTCTTC
CASSSADEQFF
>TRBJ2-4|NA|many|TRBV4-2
TGTGCCAGCAGCCAAGAATTCACCAGGAAAAACATTCAGTACTTC
CASSQEFTRKNIQYF
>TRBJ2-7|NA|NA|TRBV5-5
TGTGCCAGCAGCTTGGAGGCAGCCGGATACGAGCAGTACTTC
CASSLEAAGYEQYF
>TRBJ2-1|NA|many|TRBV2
TGTGCCAGCAACGGGCTTGAGCAGTTCTTC
CASNGLEQFF
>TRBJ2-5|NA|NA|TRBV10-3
TGTGCCATCAGTGATTGGGGGCAAGAGACCCAGTACTTC
CAISDWGQETQYF
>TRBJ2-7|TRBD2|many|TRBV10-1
TGCACACATCAGCGGGAGGTCCACGAGCAGTACTTC
CTHQREVHEQYF
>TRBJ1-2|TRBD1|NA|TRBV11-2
TGTGCCAGCAGCTTAGAGACGACAGGGAGAGGCTACACCTTC
CASSLETTGRGYTF
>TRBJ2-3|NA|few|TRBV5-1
TGCGCCAGCAGCTCGGGGGCTAGCCGCGACGATACGCAGTATTTT
CASSSGASRDDTQYF
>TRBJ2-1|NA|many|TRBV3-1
TGTGCCAGCAGCCAAGCCACATTTAGCTACAATGAGCAGTTCTTC
CASSQATFSYNEQFF
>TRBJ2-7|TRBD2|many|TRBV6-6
TGTGCCAGCAGTTACGCACTAGCGGGGGCCTACGAGCAGTACTTC
CASSYALAGAYEQYF
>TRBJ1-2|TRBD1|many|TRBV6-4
TGTGCCAGCAGTGACTCGGCAGGGGGCTCCTATGGCTACACCTTC
CASSDSAGGSYGYTF
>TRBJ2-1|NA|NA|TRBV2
TGTGCCAGCAGTGACCGGGGAGCTCTTTGGAACAATGAGCAGTTCTTC
CASSDRGALWNNEQFF
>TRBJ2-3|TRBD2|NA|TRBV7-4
TGTGCCAGCAGCTATGGGACTAGCGGGAGTGTACTGGCGATAGATACGCAGTATTTT
CASSYGTSGSVLAIDTQYF
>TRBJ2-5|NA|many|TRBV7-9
TGTGCCAGCAGCTTAGGCCTAGCAGGTTCCCAAGAGACCCAGTACTTC
CASSLGLAGSQETQYF
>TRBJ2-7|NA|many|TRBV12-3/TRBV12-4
TGTGCCAGCAGTTTAGGGAGGGGGGATTCCTACGAGCAGTACTTC
CASSLGRGDSYEQYF
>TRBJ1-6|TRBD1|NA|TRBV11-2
TGTGCCAGCAGCTCTGGGACAGGGTCGACCCTCCACTTT
CASSSGTGSTLHF
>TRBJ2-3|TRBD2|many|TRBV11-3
TGTGCCAGCAGCTTAGGGGTAGCGGGCAGCACAGATACGCAGTATTTT
CASSLGVAGSTDTQYF
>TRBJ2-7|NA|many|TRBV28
TGTGCCAGCAATACCTGGCAGGGCCTTGACGAGCAGTACTTC
CASNTWQGLDEQYF
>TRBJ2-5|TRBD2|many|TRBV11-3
TGTGCCAGCAGCTTAGGTGGCAGGGAGGGAGAGACCCAGTACTTC
CASSLGGREGETQYF
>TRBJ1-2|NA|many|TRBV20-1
TGCAGTGCTCCGGGAACCGTCTTGGGCTACACCTTC
CSAPGTVLGYTF
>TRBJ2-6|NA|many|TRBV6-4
TGTGCCAGCAGTGAAATTGGTGGTGGGGCCAACGTCCTGACTTTC
CASSEIGGGANVLTF
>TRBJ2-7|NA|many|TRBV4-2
TGTGCCAGCAGCCCCCAACGGGGGCTGAGCCACGAGCAGTACTTC
CASSPQRGLSHEQYF
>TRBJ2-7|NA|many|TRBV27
TGTGCCAGCAGTTTATCTGTTGGGGTTAGGGAGCAGTACTTC
CASSLSVGVREQYF
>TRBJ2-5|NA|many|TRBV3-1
TGTGCCAGCAGCCAAGAATTGGACAGTCAAGAGACCCAGTACTTC
CASSQELDSQETQYF
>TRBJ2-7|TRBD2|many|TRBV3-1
TGTGCCAGCAGCCAAGAGGGACTAGCGGGAGGGTACTACGAGCAGTACTTC
CASSQEGLAGGYYEQYF